This TCR beta chain emerged from a study of shared clonotypes between healthy human individuals. The repertoire was sequenced with immunoSEQ multiplex PCR; TCRdb's copy has only in-frame clones and lacks some. The data contain 2,100,000 or so clones, 90% to 97% of them singletons. Germline lookup yields CDR1 WNHNN and CDR2 SYGVQD (reference sequence). The CDR3 length is 14 residues. Sample: naive CD4+ T cells sorted from blood. The subset was: CD45RA+ positively selected. The chain links TRBV10-1 to TRBJ2-5; 10 bases line up with TRBD2. This receptor was taken from a man aged 18 to 30 in good health. As DNA, the CDR3 is TGCGAGACATTTCCCAGCGGGAGGGGAGAGACCCAGTACTTC. As protein: CETFPSGRGETQYF.